These 30 T cell receptor beta chains share one sample of origin, sequenced in a study of response to subunit inactivated influenza vaccine. Via MiXCR, TCRdb re-called the RT-PCR reads, giving one row per CDR3 protein. The profile shows about 780,000 distinct CDR3 sequences, under 20% of them singletons. The source material was PBMCs from blood, sampled more than 4 days after vaccination. The receptors originated from a man aged 50-59 years who received an inactivated influenza vaccine.

The chain employs TRBV14 and TRBJ2-1, with TRBD1 matching over 10 bases. The V gene end was trimmed by 2 bases and the J gene end by 3 bases; junction bases not matched to a gene: 4. This CDR3 spans 16 amino acids. CDR1 and CDR2 (germline): SGHDN, FVKESK. CDR3 nucleotides: TGTGCCAGCAGCCAACTGAGGACAGGGGGCTACAATGAGCAGTTCTTC. Translated: CASSQLRTGGYNEQFF.

The chain recombines TRBV20-1 with TRBJ2-7; 7 bases are shared with TRBD2. Unmatched junction bases numbered 9, after V lost 1 base and J lost 0 bases. Germline CDR1 reads DFQATT; CDR2 reads SNEGSKA (reference sequence). The CDR3 totals 16 residues. The CDR3 is CSARAALAKSSYEQYF. The CDR3 DNA reads TGCAGTGCTAGAGCAGCACTAGCGAAAAGCTCCTACGAGCAGTACTTC.

The chain combines TRBV20-1 with TRBJ1-4; 9 nucleotides align to TRBD1. The CDR3 is made up of 15 amino acids. The germline CDR1 and CDR2 sequences are DFQATT and SNEGSKA (reference sequence). The J segment lost 7 bases and the V segment lost 4 bases, leaving 10 bases of the junction unmatched. CDR3 DNA sequence: TGCAGTGCTACCTCACCGGGACAGGGCGGTGAAAAACTGTTTTTT. Amino acids: CSATSPGQGGEKLFF.

The chain is built from TRBV6-5 and TRBJ1-1; 8 nucleotides align to TRBD1. Germline V gives CDR1 MNHEY, CDR2 SVGAGI. This CDR3 has 14 residues. V was pared by 2 bases and J by 5 bases, with 4 bases of the junction left unmatched. DNA of the CDR3: TGTGCCAGCAGTTACCAGGGGGCTAATACTGAAGCTTTCTTT. Translated: CASSYQGANTEAFF.

This chain uses TRBV6-2 or TRBV6-3 with TRBJ1-2, with D tentatively TRBD1 (5 bases). CDR1 and CDR2 from the germline V gene are MNHEY and SVGEGT. Trimming cost V 7 bases and J 3 bases, with 15 bases left between them. The CDR3 loop spans 14 amino acids. CDR3 nucleotides: TGTGCCAGCACTGAGTCAGGGTTGTACTATGGCTACACCTTC. Residues: CASTESGLYYGYTF.

This clonotype showed up just a few times. This chain links TRBV5-1 with TRBJ2-1, with D perhaps matching TRBD2 (7 bases). The CDR3 extends over 17 amino acids. CDR1 and CDR2 (germline): SGHRS, YFSETQ. Trimming left V 4 bases short and J 4 bases short, with 21 bases between. The chain's CDR3 is CASSAAIAGRGYNEQFF. For the CDR3, the DNA is TGCGCCAGCAGCGCGGCAATTGCAGGGAGGGGGTACAATGAGCAGTTCTTC. The full variable domain, rest sourced from reference TRBV5-1 and TRBJ2-1, is KAGVTQTPRYLIKTRGQQVTLSCSPISGHRSVSWYQQTPGQGLQFLFEYFSETQRNKGNFPGRFSGRQFSNSRSEMNVSTLELGDSALYLCASSAAIAGRGYNEQFFGPGTRLTVL.

The V and J genes are TRBV5-1 and TRBJ1-1; D is possibly TRBD1 (5 bases). CDR3 length: 14 amino acids. The germline V gene has CDR1 SGHRS and CDR2 YFSETQ. Trimming removed 0 bases at V and 3 bases at J, with 9 bases between. As DNA, the CDR3 is TGCGCCAGCAGCTTGGAAGGCAGGGACACTGAAGCTTTCTTT. Amino acid sequence: CASSLEGRDTEAFF. The variable domain in full, completed from reference TRBV5-1 and TRBJ1-1, reads KAGVTQTPRYLIKTRGQQVTLSCSPISGHRSVSWYQQTPGQGLQFLFEYFSETQRNKGNFPGRFSGRQFSNSRSEMNVSTLELGDSALYLCASSLEGRDTEAFFGQGTRLTVV.

This clonotype occurred many times. This chain uses TRBV20-1 with TRBJ2-3, with 12 bases matching TRBD2. This CDR3 spans 15 amino acids. V was clipped by 5 bases and J by 4 bases; unmatched bases: 7. The germline V gene encodes CDR1 DFQATT and CDR2 SNEGSKA (reference sequence). In DNA, the CDR3 is TGCAGTGCTGTGAGACTAGCGGGAGTTTCAGATACGCAGTATTTT. Its protein is CSAVRLAGVSDTQYF.

The sample holds one count of this clonotype. Given a much more abundant clone one base away, this may be a read error. The chain joins TRBV5-5 to TRBJ2-7; D not certain. This CDR3 contains 14 residues. CDR1 and CDR2 from the germline V gene are SGHKS and YYEKEE (reference sequence). DNA of the CDR3: TGTGCCAGCAGCTTCGTCGCAGCCTCCTACGAGAAGTACTTC. It is translated as CASSFVAASYEKYF.

On this clonotype itself: A much larger clone differs from this one at a single base, so this may be a read error. This chain uses TRBV29-1 with TRBJ2-5; possibly TRBD2 for D (5 bases). With 5 bases removed from V and 5 bases from J, the gap between germline ends came to 12 bases. Germline CDR1 reads SQVTM; CDR2 reads ANQGSEA. The CDR3 loop spans 12 amino acids. CDR3 amino acids: CSVRASSETQYF. Here the CDR3 DNA reads TGCAGCGTTCGGGCTAGCTCGGAGACCCAGTACTTC.

In its sample, this clonotype was seen many times. This chain uses TRBV7-2 with TRBJ1-6, with no clear D. CDR3 length equals 15 residues. The V gene's germline CDR1 is SGHTA and CDR2 FQGNSA. The germline V and J ends were trimmed by 3 bases and 0 bases, with 6 bases remaining between them. The CDR3 bases are TGTGCCAGCAGCTTTGTGGGCTCCTATAATTCACCCCTCCACTTT. Protein: CASSFVGSYNSPLHF.

This clonotype was counted between two and nine times. The rearrangement links TRBV5-6 to TRBJ2-1; D is perhaps TRBD2 (6 bases). Trimming shortened V by 0 bases and J by 0 bases, and 13 bases separated the two germline ends. Germline V CDR1 and CDR2: SGHDT, YYEEEE. CDR3 length equals 17 residues. The CDR3 nucleotides read TGTGCCAGCAGCTTGGTGGGTAGCGGCAACTCCTACAATGAGCAGTTCTTC. This translates into CASSLVGSGNSYNEQFF.

Ten or more counts support this clonotype. This chain joins TRBV7-6 and TRBJ2-1; D ambiguous. This CDR3 region has 12 residues. The ends were cut back, 1 base at V and 7 bases at J, with 5 bases in the middle. The V gene's germline CDR1 is SGHVS and CDR2 FNYEAQ. The CDR3 is CASSLVRNEQFF. CDR3 nucleotide sequence: TGTGCCAGCAGCTTAGTTCGGAATGAGCAGTTCTTC.

This clonotype has more than one count but fewer than ten. This sequence joins TRBV6-5 and TRBJ2-7, with 9 bases lining up with TRBD2. CDR3 length: 15 amino acids. Germline V CDR1 and CDR2: MNHEY, SVGAGI. V lost 4 bases to trimming and J lost 4 bases; unmatched junction nucleotides: 8. CDR3 loop: CASSSVSGGLYEQYF. CDR3 bases: TGTGCCAGCAGTTCCGTTAGCGGGGGCTTATACGAGCAGTACTTC.

This clonotype showed up just a few times. This chain links TRBV5-5 with TRBJ2-5, with a weak D call TRBD2 (7 bases). The ends were cut back, 3 bases at V and 5 bases at J, with 17 bases in the middle. This CDR3 contains 15 residues. CDR1 and CDR2 (germline): SGHKS, YYEKEE (reference sequence). The CDR3 DNA is TGTGCCAGCAGCTACCTAGGGGGGGCATGGGAGACCCAGTACTTC. Translating it yields CASSYLGGAWETQYF.

The V call is TRBV27, the J call TRBJ1-6; D is perhaps TRBD1 (6 bases). V gave up 0 bases and J gave up 8 bases, with 14 bases separating them. This CDR3 comprises 16 residues. Germline CDR1 and CDR2: MNHEY and SMNVEV (reference sequence). This chain's CDR3 is CASSLSPGANYSPLHF. In DNA form, the CDR3 reads TGTGCCAGCAGTTTATCCCCAGGGGCGAATTATTCACCCCTCCACTTT.

This clonotype has a count of ten or more. This rearrangement joins TRBV6-1 to TRBJ2-1; D possibly matches TRBD1 or TRBD2 (6 bases each). V was pared by 8 bases and J by 2 bases, with 25 bases between. Germline CDR1 MNHNS, CDR2 SASEGT. This CDR3 contains 18 residues. CDR3 in DNA: TGTGCCAGCGGAGGGGGTAGCGGACGCCTGGGGGCCTACAATGAGCAGTTCTTC. This translates into CASGGGSGRLGAYNEQFF.

This clonotype has more than one count but fewer than ten. This chain connects TRBV29-1 to TRBJ1-2, with D perhaps TRBD1 (5 bases). This CDR3 spans 14 amino acids. Per germline, CDR1 SQVTM and CDR2 ANQGSEA. Trimming took 1 base from V and 3 from J, leaving 12 bases between them. The CDR3 sequence is CSVEAGGLDYGYTF. The CDR3 nucleotides read TGCAGCGTTGAAGCCGGGGGACTGGACTATGGCTACACCTTC.

The chain carries TRBV7-6 and TRBJ1-1; D remains unclear. Germline V CDR1 and CDR2: SGHVS, FNYEAQ. Trimming left V 4 bases short and J 1 base short, with 7 bases between. The CDR3 spans 13 residues. CDR3 in DNA: TGTGCCAGCAGCTGGGTCGAGAACACTGAAGCTTTCTTT. Amino acid sequence: CASSWVENTEAFF.

This clonotype showed up just a few times. The chain recombines TRBV5-1 with TRBJ2-1; 8 bases are a match to TRBD1. V shed 7 bases and J 3 bases; nucleotides not matched to a gene: 3. Germline loops: CDR1 SGHRS, CDR2 YFSETQ. This CDR3 is built from 13 residues. The CDR3 here is CASRQGRYNEQFF. The CDR3 bases are TGCGCCAGCCGACAGGGGCGCTACAATGAGCAGTTCTTC.

This clonotype is a singleton in its sample. The chain uses TRBV29-1 and TRBJ2-2, with D perhaps given as TRBD1 or TRBD2 (5 bases each). Trimming stripped 1 base from V and 6 bases from J, with 9 bases between. CDR1 is SQVTM and CDR2 is ANQGSEA in the germline V gene. The CDR3 sequence is 13 residues long. CDR3 amino acids: CSVEGLGAGELFF. CDR3 sequence (DNA): TGCAGCGTTGAAGGGCTGGGGGCCGGGGAGCTGTTTTTT.

This clonotype was observed a few times. This chain links TRBV24-1 with TRBJ2-7; TRBD2 might be the D (5 bases). Germline V gives CDR1 KGHDR, CDR2 SFDVKD. V was clipped by 6 bases and J by 1 base, with 9 bases between them. The CDR3 is 13 residues long. In DNA form, the CDR3 reads TGTGCCACCAGTAACGGCGGGTCCTACGAGCAGTACTTC. Protein: CATSNGGSYEQYF.

This clonotype was seen repeatedly, ten times or more. The chain has TRBV20-1 and TRBJ1-2; TRBD1 matches at 7 bases. Germline V gene data show CDR1 as DFQATT and CDR2 as SNEGSKA (reference sequence). V gave up 8 bases and J gave up 2 bases; unmatched junction bases: 8. The length of the CDR3 is 13 residues. CDR3 amino acids: CSTQGPSNYGYTF. For the CDR3, the DNA is TGCAGTACACAGGGGCCCTCAAACTATGGCTACACCTTC.

This clonotype was seen more than once but under ten times. This chain links TRBV12-3 or TRBV12-4 with TRBJ2-7, with 10 bases matching TRBD1. Trimming at V came to 10 bases and at J to 4 bases, leaving 10 bases not matched to a gene. This CDR3 spans 14 amino acids. This CDR3 reads CATSPDRGRYEQYF. In nucleotides, the CDR3 is TGTGCCACCTCCCCCGACAGGGGGCGGTACGAGCAGTACTTC.

The chain has TRBV4-1 and TRBJ2-5; 7 nucleotides agree with TRBD1. V dropped 0 bases and J dropped 7; count of bases not matched to a gene: 8. The CDR3 runs to 15 residues. Germline values: CDR1 MGHRA, CDR2 YSYEKL. CDR3 nucleotide sequence: TGCGCCAGCAGCCAAGAAGGGGGACAGACCTTGACCCAGTACTTC. Translating it yields CASSQEGGQTLTQYF.

This clonotype has more than one count but fewer than ten. J is TRBJ2-7 and V is TRBV20-1, with 8 bases matching TRBD2. J was trimmed by 0 bases and V by 4 bases; bases with no gene match: 5. CDR1 and CDR2 from the germline V gene are DFQATT and SNEGSKA (reference sequence). The CDR3 spans 14 residues. CDR3 protein: CSANSGGPSYEQYF. In DNA form, the CDR3 reads TGCAGTGCTAATTCGGGAGGGCCCTCCTACGAGCAGTACTTC.

The J gene is TRBJ2-4, the V gene TRBV10-3; no clear D gene. V was clipped by 10 bases and J by 5 bases, with 15 bases between them. The CDR3 is made up of 13 amino acids. The germline V gene encodes CDR1 ENHRY and CDR2 SYGVKD. This chain's CDR3 is CATRPGTENIQYF. The CDR3 DNA follows: TGTGCCACCCGCCCGGGCACGGAAAACATTCAGTACTTC.

Only a few counts were recorded for this clonotype. The V gene is TRBV5-5, the J gene TRBJ2-4, with unresolved D. CDR1 is SGHKS, CDR2 YYEKEE, per germline (reference sequence). V shed 2 bases and J shed 2 bases, with 5 bases lying between them. The CDR3 loop spans 13 amino acids. The CDR3 reads CASSFATKNIQYF. Here the CDR3 DNA reads TGTGCCAGCAGCTTCGCGACCAAAAACATTCAGTACTTC.

The chain joins TRBV7-9 to TRBJ2-1, with 7 bases identical to TRBD1. There are 15 residues in the CDR3. CDR1 and CDR2 from the germline V gene are SEHNR and FQNEAQ (reference sequence). The V and J ends lost 4 bases and 4 bases, in that order; junction bases with no gene match: 7. CDR3 sequence reads: CASSSFGTAYNEQFF. The CDR3 bases are TGTGCCAGCAGCTCCTTCGGGACAGCTTACAATGAGCAGTTCTTC.

V and J are TRBV20-1 and TRBJ2-5; perhaps D is TRBD1 or TRBD2 (5 bases each). Trimming removed 6 bases from V and 5 bases from J, with 22 bases in between. CDR3 length: 15 residues. Looked up from germline, CDR1 is DFQATT and CDR2 is SNEGSKA (reference sequence). CDR3 residues: CSAYLGTRGRETQYF. CDR3 nucleotide sequence: TGCAGTGCGTATCTTGGTACGAGGGGCCGGGAGACCCAGTACTTC.